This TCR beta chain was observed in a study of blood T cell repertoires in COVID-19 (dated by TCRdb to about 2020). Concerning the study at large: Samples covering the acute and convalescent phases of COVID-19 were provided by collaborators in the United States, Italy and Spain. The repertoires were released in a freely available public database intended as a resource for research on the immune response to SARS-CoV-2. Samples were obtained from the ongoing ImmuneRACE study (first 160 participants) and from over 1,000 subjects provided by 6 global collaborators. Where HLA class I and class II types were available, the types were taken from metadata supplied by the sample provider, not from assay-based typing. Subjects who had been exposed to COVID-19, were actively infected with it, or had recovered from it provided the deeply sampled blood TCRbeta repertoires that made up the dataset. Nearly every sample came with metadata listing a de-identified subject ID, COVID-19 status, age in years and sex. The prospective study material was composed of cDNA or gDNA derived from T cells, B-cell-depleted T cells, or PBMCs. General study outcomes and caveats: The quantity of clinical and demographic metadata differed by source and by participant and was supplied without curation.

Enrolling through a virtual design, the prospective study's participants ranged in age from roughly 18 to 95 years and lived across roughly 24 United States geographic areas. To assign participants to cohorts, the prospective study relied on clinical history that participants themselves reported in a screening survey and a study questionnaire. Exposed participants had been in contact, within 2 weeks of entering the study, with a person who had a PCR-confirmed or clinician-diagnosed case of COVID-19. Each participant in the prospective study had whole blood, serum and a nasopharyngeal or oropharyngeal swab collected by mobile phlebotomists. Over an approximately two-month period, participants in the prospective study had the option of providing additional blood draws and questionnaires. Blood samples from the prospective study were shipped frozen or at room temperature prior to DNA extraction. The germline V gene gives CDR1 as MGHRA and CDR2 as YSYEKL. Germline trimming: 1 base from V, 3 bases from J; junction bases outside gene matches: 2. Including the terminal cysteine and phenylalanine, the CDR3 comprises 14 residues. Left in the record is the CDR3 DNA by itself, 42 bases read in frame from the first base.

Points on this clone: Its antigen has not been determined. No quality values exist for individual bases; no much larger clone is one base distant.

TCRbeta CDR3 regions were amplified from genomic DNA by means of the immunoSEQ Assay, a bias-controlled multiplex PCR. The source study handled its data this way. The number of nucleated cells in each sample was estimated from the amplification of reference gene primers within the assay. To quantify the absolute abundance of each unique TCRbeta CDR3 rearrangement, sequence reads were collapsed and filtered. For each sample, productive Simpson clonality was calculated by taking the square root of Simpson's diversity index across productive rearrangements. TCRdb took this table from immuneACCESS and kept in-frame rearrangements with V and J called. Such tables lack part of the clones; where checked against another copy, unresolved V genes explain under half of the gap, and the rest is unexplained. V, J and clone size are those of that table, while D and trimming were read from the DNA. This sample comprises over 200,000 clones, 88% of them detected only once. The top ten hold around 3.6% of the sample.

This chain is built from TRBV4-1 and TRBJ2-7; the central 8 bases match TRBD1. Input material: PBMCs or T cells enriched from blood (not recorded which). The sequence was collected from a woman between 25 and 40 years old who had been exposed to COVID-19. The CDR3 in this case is CASSQGTGLYEQYF. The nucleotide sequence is TGCGCCAGCAGCCAAGGGACAGGGCTCTACGAGCAGTACTTC.